This T cell receptor (delta chain) was retrieved from a study of gamma-delta T cells after stem cell transplantation. This clone was detected only a few times. This DNA's translation and the protein TCRdb lists, from a much larger clone, do not match at residue 11, likely due to a read error; the protein shown is translated from the DNA. J lost 1 base, V lost 2 bases, and 18 bases had no gene match. Germline V CDR1 and CDR2: TVYSNPD, GDNSRS (reference sequence). This CDR3 is built from 18 residues. TCRdb reprocessed the RT-PCR reads using CATT. The repertoire has about 1,700 delta-chain clones, 15% of them found once; the top ten carry about 15%.

The chain is built from TRDV3 and TRDJ1, with 8 bases fitting TRDD3. The receptor was derived from a human donor. It is not recorded whose cells these are; they may come from a transplant donor. Sequencing was done on a sample of gamma-delta T cells. CDR3 residues: CAFDKPVYWGVTTDKLIF. CDR3 DNA: TGTGCCTTTGATAAGCCTGTGTACTGGGGGGTAACCACCGATAAACTCATCTTT.